The clone carrying this T cell receptor beta chain was picked up many times. The data derive from a study of early T cells in non-severe SARS-CoV-2 infection. Across the study: Unpaired chains resulted from sequencing bulk RNA of unsorted whole blood.

Attached unique molecular identifiers marked individual cDNA molecules. MiXCR, applied by TCRdb to the 5' RACE reads, yields one record per CDR3 protein. The sample lists tens of thousands of distinct CDR3 sequences, roughly 14% seen once, with about 4% in the top ten. The CDR3 has 14 residues. CDR1 and CDR2 from the germline V gene are SGHTA and FQGTGA. The junction had 1 base not matched to a gene; V was cut back by 3 bases and J by 5 bases. This chain uses TRBV7-3 with TRBJ2-5; 12 bases fit TRBD2. This receptor was identified in an adult who was a healthcare worker with PCR-confirmed SARS-CoV-2 infection or an uninfected control (not recorded which). The sample was whole blood. As DNA, the CDR3 is TGTGCCAGCAGCTTGACTAGCGGGGGTGAGACCCAGTACTTC. Its protein product is CASSLTSGGETQYF.